The clone carrying this T cell receptor beta chain was observed once. Its specificity is not known. Trimming took off 5 bases at V and 5 bases at J, with 19 bases between the two ends. Looked up from germline, CDR1 is LNHDA and CDR2 is SQIVND (reference sequence). The CDR3 is made up of 15 amino acids. These data come from a study of OX40 agonist ivuxolimab in advanced cancers. The wider study: Clinicians treated patients with ivuxolimab, an agonistic anti-OX40 (CD134) antibody. Intravenous ivuxolimab was administered to patients every 2 weeks at 0.01 to 10 mg/kg.

Study-wide points: CD4+ and CD8+ T cells in blood underwent clonal expansion by week 6 at 0.1 to 3.0 mg/kg. Expanded clones belonging to CD8+ T cells outnumbered, on average, those of CD4+.

Method: immunoSEQ multiplex PCR; TCRdb's copy keeps in-frame clones and lacks some. The sample shows some 66,000 clones, 75% to 90% of them seen only once. The source of this sequence is an adult with an advanced solid tumor such as melanoma, head and neck, liver or kidney cancer. The rearrangement joins TRBV19 to TRBJ2-7; D possibly corresponds to TRBD2 (5 bases). This material consisted of CD4+ or CD8+ T cells sorted from blood, taken in a trial of the OX40 agonist ivuxolimab. The CDR3 spells CASSSRGVAFHEQYF. The CDR3 DNA reads as TGTGCCAGTAGTTCACGGGGTGTAGCTTTCCACGAGCAGTACTTC.